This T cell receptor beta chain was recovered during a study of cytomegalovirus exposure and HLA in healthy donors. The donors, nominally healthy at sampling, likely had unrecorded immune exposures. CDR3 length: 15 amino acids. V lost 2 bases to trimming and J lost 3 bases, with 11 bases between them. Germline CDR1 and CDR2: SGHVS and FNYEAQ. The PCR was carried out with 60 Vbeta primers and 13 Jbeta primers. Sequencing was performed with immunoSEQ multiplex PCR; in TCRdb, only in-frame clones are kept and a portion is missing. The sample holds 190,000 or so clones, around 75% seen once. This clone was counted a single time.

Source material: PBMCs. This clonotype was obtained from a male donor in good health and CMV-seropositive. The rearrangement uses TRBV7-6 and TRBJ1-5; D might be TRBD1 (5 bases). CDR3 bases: TGTGCCAGCAGCTTAAGGGCAGGGAACAATCAGCCCCAGCATTTT. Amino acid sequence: CASSLRAGNNQPQHF.